The 19 T cell receptor beta chains listed next were all sequenced from one sample in a study of blood T cells in healthy people across ages. Primers used in a second PCR of roughly 7 to 11 cycles were a sample-barcoded 5' primer and a J-beta primer mix. TCRdb ran MiXCR on the 5' RACE reads and lists one entry per CDR3 protein. The table lists some 1.8 million distinct CDR3 sequences, roughly two fifths of them singletons. The specimen was blood. The receptors stem from a human donor in good health.

The chain employs TRBV7-9 and TRBJ2-1; perhaps TRBD2 as D (6 bases). CDR1 is SEHNR, CDR2 FQNEAQ, per germline (reference sequence). The CDR3 extends over 11 amino acids. Trimming pared 5 bases from V and 14 bases from J, leaving 13 bases between. The CDR3 spells CASSPTSTEFF. CDR3 bases: TGTGCCAGCAGCCCAACTAGCACCGAGTTCTTC.

Comment on this clonotype: At one of its ends the junction is not consistent with the germline gene, which may arise from a read error. V and J are TRBV12-3 or TRBV12-4 and TRBJ1-1, with D perhaps TRBD1 (6 bases). The CDR3 consists of 14 residues. Written as DNA, the CDR3 is TGTGCCAGCAGCTTAGCAGGGGATGAAAAACTGTTTTTCTTT. Protein sequence: CASSLAGDEKLFFF.

V usage is TRBV6-2 or TRBV6-3 and J usage is TRBJ1-2; D is undetermined. Trimming left V 0 bases short and J 2 bases short, with 13 bases between. The CDR3 extends over 16 amino acids. Looked up from germline, CDR1 is MNHEY and CDR2 is SVGEGT. CDR3 in amino acids: CASSYSMRVWNYGYTF. CDR3 in DNA: TGTGCCAGCAGTTACTCGATGAGGGTTTGGAACTATGGCTACACCTTC.

Only a few counts were recorded for this clonotype. J is TRBJ1-2 and V is TRBV6-5; D remains unclear. The CDR3 extends over 14 amino acids. V lost 6 bases and J lost 8, with 19 bases in between. Germline values: CDR1 MNHEY, CDR2 SVGAGI. The CDR3 spells CASRYLGESVGYTF. The CDR3 DNA follows: TGTGCCAGCAGATATCTCGGGGAATCGGTCGGCTACACCTTC.

This clonotype was counted at least ten times. This chain joins TRBV11-2 and TRBJ2-7; 8 bases align to TRBD1. The CDR3 runs 13 residues. V was clipped by 4 bases and J by 7 bases; unmatched bases: 6. Looked up from germline, CDR1 is SGHAT and CDR2 is FQNNGV. The CDR3 here is CASSYGQGGEQYF. The CDR3 nucleotides are TGTGCCAGCAGCTACGGACAGGGTGGAGAGCAGTACTTC.

This clonotype has more than one count but fewer than ten. This chain uses TRBV5-6 with TRBJ2-7; D ambiguous. V gave up 4 bases and J gave up 4 bases, with 18 bases separating them. In germline, CDR1 is SGHDT, CDR2 YYEEEE. This CDR3 has 15 residues. The chain's CDR3 is CASSAMILNIYEQYF. DNA of the CDR3: TGTGCCAGCAGCGCCATGATCCTCAATATTTACGAGCAGTACTTC.

V and J are TRBV7-3 and TRBJ2-1; D is perhaps TRBD2 (5 bases). This CDR3 is built from 17 residues. The ends were cut back, 5 bases at V and 8 bases at J, with 25 bases in the middle. CDR1 SGHTA and CDR2 FQGTGA come from the germline V gene. CDR3 loop: CASSPPTDRVPRDEQFF. CDR3 sequence (DNA): TGTGCCAGCAGCCCCCCGACCGACCGGGTCCCGAGGGATGAGCAGTTCTTC.

This chain connects TRBV28 to TRBJ2-3, with TRBD1 as a possible D gene (6 bases). Germline CDR1 and CDR2: MDHEN and SYDVKM. V was trimmed by 7 bases and J by 1 base, leaving 21 bases between them. The CDR3 is 17 amino acids. CDR3 in amino acids: CASMIGLEGVGTDTQYF. CDR3 nucleotide sequence: TGTGCCAGCATGATTGGGCTAGAGGGGGTCGGCACAGATACGCAGTATTTT.

The chain combines TRBV6-5 with TRBJ2-1; the D is unclear. This CDR3 comprises 15 residues. Looked up from germline, CDR1 is MNHEY and CDR2 is SVGAGI. V lost 2 bases to trimming and J lost 0 bases, with 8 bases between them. The CDR3 coding sequence is TGTGCCAGCAGTTACCAGTCGAGCTCCTACAATGAGCAGTTCTTC. This sequence encodes CASSYQSSSYNEQFF.

This clonotype occurred a few times. The CDR3 protein is CASMEGFPEAFF. The CDR3 nucleotides are TGTGCCAGCATGGAGGGTTTCCCCGAAGCTTTCTTT. The V call is TRBV6-6, the J call TRBJ1-1; no clear D. Germline V lookup: CDR1 MNHNY, CDR2 SVGAGI (reference sequence). CDR3 length equals 12 residues. Trimming stripped 7 bases from V and 8 bases from J, with 14 bases between.

This clonotype has only a few counts. J is TRBJ1-2 and V is TRBV24-1; a weak D match, TRBD1 (5 bases). Germline V CDR1 and CDR2: KGHDR, SFDVKD. V was shortened by 3 bases and J by 5 bases, with 12 bases between the two germline ends. This CDR3 spans 14 amino acids. The CDR3 region has the DNA TGTGCCACCAGTGATGAGGGGCGACCTTATGGCTACACCTTC. This codes for CATSDEGRPYGYTF.

This chain connects TRBV7-2 to TRBJ2-6; no definite D call. Germline V gene lookup returns CDR1 SGHTA and CDR2 FQGNSA. Trimming shortened V by 0 bases and J by 0 bases, and 9 bases separated the two germline ends. This CDR3 spans 17 amino acids. The CDR3 region has the DNA TGTGCCAGCAGCTTAGCGGGCCCTCTCTCTGGGGCCAACGTCCTGACTTTC. This sequence encodes CASSLAGPLSGANVLTF.

This rearrangement joins TRBV3-1 to TRBJ2-1, with 10 bases fitting TRBD2. This CDR3 is built from 15 residues. The germline V gene encodes CDR1 LGHDT and CDR2 YNNKEL (reference sequence). V shed 0 bases and J 7 bases; nucleotides not matched to a gene: 3. The CDR3 DNA is TGTGCCAGCAGCCAAGATTTTAGCGGGGGGAATGAGCAGTTCTTC. This translates into CASSQDFSGGNEQFF.

This clonotype was seen ten or more times. The chain has TRBV29-1 and TRBJ2-7; unclear D gene. This CDR3 spans 12 amino acids. Germline loops: CDR1 SQVTM, CDR2 ANQGSEA. The ends were cut back, 5 bases at V and 5 bases at J, with 13 bases in the middle. Here the CDR3 reads CSVSMGFNEQYF. In DNA, the CDR3 is TGCAGCGTTAGTATGGGGTTTAACGAGCAGTACTTC.

The rearrangement uses TRBV27 and TRBJ2-7; D remains ambiguous. Germline-derived CDR1 and CDR2 are MNHEY and SMNVEV (reference sequence). The V end was cut by 3 bases, the J end by 0 bases, with 9 bases between. This CDR3 is 14 amino acids long. In DNA form, the CDR3 reads TGTGCCAGCAGTTTCTATAAAAGCTCCTACGAGCAGTACTTC. Translating it yields CASSFYKSSYEQYF.

For the CDR3, the DNA is TGTGCCACCAAGAAAGGGTCGGCCGGGGAGCTGTTTTTT. Its translation is CATKKGSAGELFF. The rearrangement links TRBV9 to TRBJ2-2; D unclear. V was pared by 9 bases and J by 6 bases, with 15 bases between. This CDR3 is built from 13 residues. Germline loops: CDR1 SGDLS, CDR2 YYNGEE.

The chain has TRBV7-2 and TRBJ2-1, with 11 bases lining up with TRBD2. The CDR3 contains 15 residues. The V segment lost 3 bases and the J segment 7 bases; nucleotides outside the gene matches: 5. CDR1 and CDR2 (germline): SGHTA, FQGNSA. The CDR3, as DNA: TGTGCCAGCAGCTTGCTGGGACTAGCGGAAAATGAGCAGTTCTTC. It yields the protein CASSLLGLAENEQFF. The full variable domain, its missing parts supplied by reference TRBV7-2 and TRBJ2-1, is GAGVSQSPSNKVTEKGKDVELRCDPISGHTALYWYRQSLGQGLEFLIYFQGNSAPDKSGLPSDRFSAERTGGSVSTLTIQRTQQEDSAVYLCASSLLGLAENEQFFGPGTRLTVL.

This clonotype has only a few counts. The chain employs TRBV28 and TRBJ1-2, with D possibly matching TRBD1 (5 bases). The CDR3 consists of 14 residues. Germline V gene lookup returns CDR1 MDHEN and CDR2 SYDVKM. Trimming shortened V by 6 bases and J by 5 bases, and 16 bases separated the two germline ends. The CDR3: CASRAPGVGYGYTF. The CDR3 DNA sequence: TGTGCCAGCAGGGCCCCGGGGGTCGGTTATGGCTACACCTTC.

The rearrangement joins TRBV29-1 to TRBJ1-2; no clear D gene. This CDR3 is 14 amino acids long. Trimming pared 2 bases from V and 2 bases from J, leaving 12 bases between. From germline, CDR1 is SQVTM and CDR2 ANQGSEA. The CDR3 sequence is CSVEMRDLNYGYTF. CDR3 bases: TGCAGCGTTGAAATGCGGGATCTAAACTATGGCTACACCTTC. Using reference TRBV29-1 and TRBJ1-2 for the parts outside the CDR3, the full variable domain is SAVISQKPSRDICQRGTSLTIQCQVDSQVTMMFWYRQQPGQSLTLIATANQGSEATYESGFVIDKFPISRPNLTFSTLTVSNMSPEDSSIYLCSVEMRDLNYGYTFGSGTRLTVV.